The 10 T cell receptor beta chains below all came from one sample that was sequenced in a study of CD8+CD57+ T cells in acquired aplastic anemia. Using genomic DNA as the template, TCR beta VDJ and CDR3 profiling was carried out. A single record per CDR3 protein comes from TCRdb applying MiXCR to the reads. This table has around 230,000 distinct CDR3 sequences, around 63% appearing once. Material for sequencing was sorted CD4+, CD8+, or CD8+CD57+ T cells (not recorded which) from PBMCs. All receptors derive from a human donor in good health.

V and J are TRBV12-3 or TRBV12-4 and TRBJ2-7; D may be TRBD2 (8 bases). The CDR3 is made up of 15 amino acids. Trimming removed 2 bases at V and 7 bases at J, with 18 bases between. In DNA, the CDR3 is TGTGCCAGCAGTTTAACCCGGGAGGGGGCTAATGAGCAGTACTTC. Amino acid sequence: CASSLTREGANEQYF.

This sequence joins TRBV15 and TRBJ2-7; 9 nucleotides line up with TRBD1. From germline, CDR1 is LNHNV and CDR2 YYDKDF (reference sequence). This CDR3 spans 15 amino acids. Trimming removed 5 bases from V and 3 bases from J; junction bases left unmatched: 8. The CDR3 sequence: CATSPSRTGDYEQYF. The CDR3 DNA follows: TGTGCCACCAGCCCCTCTCGGACAGGGGACTACGAGCAGTACTTC.

This clonotype showed up many times. The chain combines TRBV27 with TRBJ1-1, with unresolved D. Trimming took 6 bases from V and 3 from J, leaving 11 bases between them. The CDR3 spans 13 residues. Germline V gives CDR1 MNHEY, CDR2 SMNVEV (reference sequence). Written as DNA, the CDR3 is TGTGCCAGCAGCCTCGCGTGGGACACTGAAGCTTTCTTT. This translates into CASSLAWDTEAFF.

The sample holds a few counts of this clonotype. The chain recombines TRBV7-2 with TRBJ1-1, with D unclear. The CDR3 contains 13 residues. Germline V lookup: CDR1 SGHTA, CDR2 FQGNSA. Trimming stripped 4 bases from V and 0 bases from J, with 6 bases between. CDR3 bases: TGTGCCAGCAGCTCACAGATGAACACTGAAGCTTTCTTT. It encodes CASSSQMNTEAFF. Together with reference TRBV7-2 and TRBJ1-1, the CDR3 gives the full variable domain: GAGVSQSPSNKVTEKGKDVELRCDPISGHTALYWYRQSLGQGLEFLIYFQGNSAPDKSGLPSDRFSAERTGGSVSTLTIQRTQQEDSAVYLCASSSQMNTEAFFGQGTRLTVV.

In its sample, this clonotype was seen many times. This chain connects TRBV7-9 to TRBJ2-7; D not resolved. CDR1 is SEHNR and CDR2 is FQNEAQ in the germline V gene (reference sequence). Trimming took off 1 base at V and 2 bases at J, with 9 bases between the two ends. The CDR3 loop spans 14 amino acids. As DNA, the CDR3 is TGTGCCAGCAGCTTAGTGGTCAGTCCCTACGAGCAGTACTTC. Its translation is CASSLVVSPYEQYF.

CDR3 sequence: CAISESLALGNEQFF. In DNA form, the CDR3 reads TGTGCCATCAGTGAGTCGTTAGCCTTGGGGAATGAGCAGTTCTTC. J is TRBJ2-1 and V is TRBV10-3, with unresolved D. The CDR3 totals 15 residues. The germline gives CDR1 ENHRY, CDR2 SYGVKD. Trimming cost V 0 bases and J 7 bases, with 13 bases left between them.

In its sample, this clonotype was seen many times. V and J are TRBV7-9 and TRBJ1-1, with no clear D. The CDR3 consists of 13 residues. The V end lost 1 base, the J end lost 3 bases, and 6 bases lay between the germline ends. CDR1 SEHNR and CDR2 FQNEAQ come from the germline V gene (reference sequence). CDR3 DNA: TGTGCCAGCAGCTTAGTTTCCTACACTGAAGCTTTCTTT. Translated: CASSLVSYTEAFF. The full variable domain, in which reference TRBV7-9 and TRBJ1-1 provide the parts outside the CDR3, is DTGVSQNPRHKITKRGQNVTFRCDPISEHNRLYWYRQTLGQGPEFLTYFQNEAQLEKSRLLSDRFSAERPKGSFSTLEIQRTEQGDSAMYLCASSLVSYTEAFFGQGTRLTVV.

Concerning this clonotype: The junction departs from germline at one end; a sequencing error may be responsible. The chain joins TRBV5-5 to TRBJ2-7; D unclear. The CDR3 has 14 amino acids. The germline V gene has CDR1 SGHKS and CDR2 YYEKEE (reference sequence). CDR3 nucleotides: TGCGCCAGCAGCGTTACCCCGTACTCCTACGAGCAGTACTTC. Translating gives CASSVTPYSYEQYF.

The sample holds a few counts of this clonotype. This sequence joins TRBV25-1 and TRBJ1-4, with D unclear. Per the germline V gene, CDR1 is MGHDK and CDR2 is SYGVNS. CDR3 length equals 11 residues. The germline V and J ends were trimmed by 6 bases and 12 bases, with 11 bases remaining between them. The CDR3 DNA reads TGTGCCAGCAGCTCCGATTTCGAACTGTTTTTT. Amino acid sequence: CASSSDFELFF.

In this sample, this clonotype turned up a few times. This may be a read error: a much more frequent sequence differs by one nucleotide. The chain links TRBV7-9 to TRBJ2-1; D possibly corresponds to TRBD1 (7 bases). Trimming removed 2 bases from V and 2 bases from J, with 16 bases in between. Looked up from germline, CDR1 is SEHNR and CDR2 is FQNEAQ (reference sequence). The CDR3 is 17 residues long. The CDR3 nucleotides are TGTGCCAGCAGCTTACCCGCAGGGGGGAGCCCCTACAATGAGCAGTTCTTC. It translates to CASSLPAGGSPYNEQFF.